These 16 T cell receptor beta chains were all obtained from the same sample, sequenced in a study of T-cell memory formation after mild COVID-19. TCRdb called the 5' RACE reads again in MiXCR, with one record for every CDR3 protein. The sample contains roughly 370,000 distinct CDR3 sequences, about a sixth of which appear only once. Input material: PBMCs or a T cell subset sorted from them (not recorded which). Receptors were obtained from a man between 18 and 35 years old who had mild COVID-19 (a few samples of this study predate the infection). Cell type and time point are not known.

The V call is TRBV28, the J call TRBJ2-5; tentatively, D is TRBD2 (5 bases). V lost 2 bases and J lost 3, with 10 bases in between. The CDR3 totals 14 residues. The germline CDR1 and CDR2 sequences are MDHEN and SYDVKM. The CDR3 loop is CASSLDYPKETQYF. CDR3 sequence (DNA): TGTGCCAGCAGTTTAGACTATCCGAAAGAGACCCAGTACTTC.

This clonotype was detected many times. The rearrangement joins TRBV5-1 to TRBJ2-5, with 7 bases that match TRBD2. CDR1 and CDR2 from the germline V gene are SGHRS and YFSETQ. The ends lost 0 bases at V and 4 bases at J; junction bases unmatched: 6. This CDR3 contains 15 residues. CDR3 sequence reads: CASSLALSGGETQYF. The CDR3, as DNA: TGCGCCAGCAGCTTGGCCTTATCGGGGGGAGAGACCCAGTACTTC.

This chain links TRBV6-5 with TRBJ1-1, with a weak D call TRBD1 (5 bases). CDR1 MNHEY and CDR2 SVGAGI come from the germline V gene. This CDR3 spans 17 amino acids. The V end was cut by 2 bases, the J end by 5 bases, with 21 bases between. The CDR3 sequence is CASSYNFRGRVTTEAFF. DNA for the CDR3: TGTGCCAGCAGTTACAATTTCCGGGGGAGGGTTACGACTGAAGCTTTCTTT.

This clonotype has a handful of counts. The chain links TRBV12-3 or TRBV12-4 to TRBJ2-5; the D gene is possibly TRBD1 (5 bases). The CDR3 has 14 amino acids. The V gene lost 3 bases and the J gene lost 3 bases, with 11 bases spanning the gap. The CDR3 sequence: CASSFFTGEETQYF. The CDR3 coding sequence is TGTGCCAGCAGTTTCTTTACAGGCGAAGAGACCCAGTACTTC.

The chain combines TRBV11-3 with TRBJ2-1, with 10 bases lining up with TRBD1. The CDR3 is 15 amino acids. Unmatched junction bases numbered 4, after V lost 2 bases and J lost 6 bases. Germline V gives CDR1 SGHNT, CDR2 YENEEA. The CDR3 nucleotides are TGTGCCAGCAGCTTACCCTGGACAGGGGGCAATGAGCAGTTCTTC. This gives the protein CASSLPWTGGNEQFF.

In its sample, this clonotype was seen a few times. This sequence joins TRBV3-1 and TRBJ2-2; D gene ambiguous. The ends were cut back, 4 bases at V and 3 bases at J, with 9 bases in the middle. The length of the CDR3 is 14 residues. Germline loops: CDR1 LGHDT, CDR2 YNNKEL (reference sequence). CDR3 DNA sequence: TGTGCCAGCAGCCGAGGACCCTACACCGGGGAGCTGTTTTTT. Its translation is CASSRGPYTGELFF.

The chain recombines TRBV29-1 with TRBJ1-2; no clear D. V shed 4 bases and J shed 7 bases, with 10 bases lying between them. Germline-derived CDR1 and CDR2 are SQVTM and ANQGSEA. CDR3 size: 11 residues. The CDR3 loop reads CSVGDWAGYTF. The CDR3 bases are TGCAGCGTTGGAGACTGGGCTGGCTACACCTTC.

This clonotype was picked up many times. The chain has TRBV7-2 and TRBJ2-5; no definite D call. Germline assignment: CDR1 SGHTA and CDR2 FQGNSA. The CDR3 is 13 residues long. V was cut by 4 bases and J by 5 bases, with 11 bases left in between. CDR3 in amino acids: CASSSSRGETQYF. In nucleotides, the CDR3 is TGTGCCAGCAGCTCCTCCCGTGGGGAGACCCAGTACTTC. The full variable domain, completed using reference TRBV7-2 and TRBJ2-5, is GAGVSQSPSNKVTEKGKDVELRCDPISGHTALYWYRQSLGQGLEFLIYFQGNSAPDKSGLPSDRFSAERTGGSVSTLTIQRTQQEDSAVYLCASSSSRGETQYFGPGTRLLVL.

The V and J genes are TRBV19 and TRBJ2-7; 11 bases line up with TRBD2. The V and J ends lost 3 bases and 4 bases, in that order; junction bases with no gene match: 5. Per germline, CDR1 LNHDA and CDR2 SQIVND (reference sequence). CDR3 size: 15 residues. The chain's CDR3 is CASSMGLAGGYEQYF. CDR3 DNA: TGTGCCAGTAGTATGGGGCTAGCGGGAGGTTACGAGCAGTACTTC.

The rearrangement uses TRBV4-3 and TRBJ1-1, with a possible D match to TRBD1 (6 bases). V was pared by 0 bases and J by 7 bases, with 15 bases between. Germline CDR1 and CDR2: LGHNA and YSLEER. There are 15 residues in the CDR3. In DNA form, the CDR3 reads TGCGCCAGCAGCCAAGATCACGGGACAACACGTGAAGCTTTCTTT. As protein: CASSQDHGTTREAFF.

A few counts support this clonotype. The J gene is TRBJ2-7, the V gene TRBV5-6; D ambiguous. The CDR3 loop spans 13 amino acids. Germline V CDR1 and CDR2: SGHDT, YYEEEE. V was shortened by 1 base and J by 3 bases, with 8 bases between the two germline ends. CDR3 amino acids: CASSLYNGYEQYV. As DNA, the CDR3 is TGTGCCAGCAGCTTGTACAATGGCTACGAGCAGTACGTC.

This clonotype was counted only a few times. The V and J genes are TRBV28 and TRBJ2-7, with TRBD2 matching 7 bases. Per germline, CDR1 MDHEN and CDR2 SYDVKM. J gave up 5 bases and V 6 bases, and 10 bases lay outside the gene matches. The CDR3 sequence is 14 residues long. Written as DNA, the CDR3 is TGTGCCAGCAGCCTACCCGGGGGGAACCACGAGCAGTACGTC. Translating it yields CASSLPGGNHEQYV.

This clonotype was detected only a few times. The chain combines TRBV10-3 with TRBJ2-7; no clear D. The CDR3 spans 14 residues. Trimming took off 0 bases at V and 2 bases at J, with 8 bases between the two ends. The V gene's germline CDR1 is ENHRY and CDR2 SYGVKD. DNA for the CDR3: TGTGCCATCAGTGAGTCGACCCGGGCCTACGAGCAGTACTTC. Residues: CAISESTRAYEQYF.

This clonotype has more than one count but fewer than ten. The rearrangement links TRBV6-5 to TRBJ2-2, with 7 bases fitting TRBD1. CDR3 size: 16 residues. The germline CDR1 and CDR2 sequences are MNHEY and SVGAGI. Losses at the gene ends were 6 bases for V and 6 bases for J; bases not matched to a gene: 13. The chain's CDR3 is CASRDMVTGRSGELFF. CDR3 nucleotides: TGTGCCAGCAGAGACATGGTGACAGGGCGGTCCGGGGAGCTGTTTTTT.

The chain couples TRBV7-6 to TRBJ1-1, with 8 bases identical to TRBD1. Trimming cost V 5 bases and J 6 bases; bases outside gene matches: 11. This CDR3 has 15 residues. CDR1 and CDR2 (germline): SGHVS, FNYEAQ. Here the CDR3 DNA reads TGTGCCAGCAGCCGAGGCAGGGGGCCAAGCGCTGAAGCTTTCTTT. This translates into CASSRGRGPSAEAFF.

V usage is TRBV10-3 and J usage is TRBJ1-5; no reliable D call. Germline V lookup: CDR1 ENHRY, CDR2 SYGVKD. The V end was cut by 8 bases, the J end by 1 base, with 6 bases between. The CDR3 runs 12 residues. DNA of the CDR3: TGTGCCATCGATCGGAGCAATCAGCCCCAGCATTTT. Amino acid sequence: CAIDRSNQPQHF.